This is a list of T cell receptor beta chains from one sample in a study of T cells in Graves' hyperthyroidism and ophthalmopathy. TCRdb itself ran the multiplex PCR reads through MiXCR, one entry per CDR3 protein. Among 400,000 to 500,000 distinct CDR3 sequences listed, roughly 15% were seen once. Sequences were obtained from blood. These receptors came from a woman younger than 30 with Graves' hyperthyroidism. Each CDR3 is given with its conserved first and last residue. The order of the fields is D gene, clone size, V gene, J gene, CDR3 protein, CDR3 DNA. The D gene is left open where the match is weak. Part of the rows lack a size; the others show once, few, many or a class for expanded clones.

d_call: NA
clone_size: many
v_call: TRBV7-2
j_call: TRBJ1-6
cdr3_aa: CASSPTPRGGSPLHF
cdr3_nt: TGTGCCAGCAGCCCAACGCCGAGGGGGGGTTCACCCCTCCACTTT

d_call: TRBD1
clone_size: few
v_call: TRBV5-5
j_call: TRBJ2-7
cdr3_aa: CASSLDPGTGTLEQYF
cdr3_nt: TGTGCCAGCAGCTTGGACCCGGGGACAGGCACCTTAGAGCAGTACTTC

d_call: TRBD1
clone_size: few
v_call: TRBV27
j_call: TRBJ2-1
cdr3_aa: CASRTGGPYNEQFF
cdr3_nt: TGTGCCAGCAGAACAGGGGGCCCCTACAATGAGCAGTTCTTC

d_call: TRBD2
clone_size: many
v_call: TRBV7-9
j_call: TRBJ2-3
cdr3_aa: CASSLDGLAGDTDTQYF
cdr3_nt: TGTGCCAGCAGCTTAGACGGGCTAGCGGGGGACACAGATACGCAGTATTTT

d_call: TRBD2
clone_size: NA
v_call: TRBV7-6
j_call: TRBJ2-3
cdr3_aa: CASSFPRPGGKERVSTDTQYF
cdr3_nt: TGTGCCAGCAGCTTTCCCCGGCCGGGGGGGAAGGAGAGAGTCAGCACAGATACGCAGTATTTT

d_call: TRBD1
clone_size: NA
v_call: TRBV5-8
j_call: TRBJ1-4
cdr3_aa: CASSRGTVLGEKLFF
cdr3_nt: TGTGCCAGCAGCCGAGGGACAGTCTTGGGCGAAAAACTGTTTTTT

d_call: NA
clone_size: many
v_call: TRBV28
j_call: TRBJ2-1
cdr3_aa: CASGIRNEQFF
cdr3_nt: TGTGCCAGCGGAATTAGGAATGAGCAGTTCTTC

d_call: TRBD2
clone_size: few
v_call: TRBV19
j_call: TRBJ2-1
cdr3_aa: CASSIPGAGANNEQFF
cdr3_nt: TGTGCCAGTAGTATACCCGGCGCGGGAGCAAACAATGAGCAGTTCTTC

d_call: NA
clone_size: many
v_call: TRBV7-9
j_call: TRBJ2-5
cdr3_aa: CASSPGRGWETQYF
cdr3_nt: TGTGCCAGCAGTCCGGGTCGAGGCTGGGAGACCCAGTACTTC

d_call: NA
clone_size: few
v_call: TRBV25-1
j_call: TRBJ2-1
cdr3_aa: CASSGLFNEQFF
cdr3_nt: TGTGCCAGCAGTGGGCTCTTTAATGAGCAGTTCTTC

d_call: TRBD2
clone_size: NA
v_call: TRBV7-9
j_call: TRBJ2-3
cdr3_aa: CASSRLLGLAGDTDTQYF
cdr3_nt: TGTGCCAGCAGCCGTCTCCTGGGACTAGCGGGAGATACAGATACGCAGTATTTT

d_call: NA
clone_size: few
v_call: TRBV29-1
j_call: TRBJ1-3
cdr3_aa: CSVNLDLSGNTIYF
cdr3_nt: TGCAGCGTTAATTTAGATCTCTCTGGAAACACCATATATTTT

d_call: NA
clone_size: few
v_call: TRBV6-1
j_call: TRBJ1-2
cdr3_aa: CASSVEFGTGSGYTF
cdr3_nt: TGTGCCAGCAGTGTCGAATTTGGCACAGGGAGCGGCTACACCTTC

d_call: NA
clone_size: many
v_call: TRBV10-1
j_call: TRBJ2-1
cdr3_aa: CASSELRGEGHAPYNEQFF
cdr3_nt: TGCGCCAGCAGTGAGCTAAGGGGCGAGGGCCACGCTCCCTACAATGAGCAGTTCTTC

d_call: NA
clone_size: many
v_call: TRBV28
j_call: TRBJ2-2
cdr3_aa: CASSLNLQGYTGELFF
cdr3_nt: TGTGCCAGCAGTTTGAACCTGCAGGGGTACACCGGGGAGCTGTTTTTT

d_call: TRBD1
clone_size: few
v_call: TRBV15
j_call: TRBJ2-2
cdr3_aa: CATSRIGTGVSELFF
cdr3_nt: TGTGCCACCAGCAGGATAGGGACAGGGGTTAGTGAGCTGTTTTTT

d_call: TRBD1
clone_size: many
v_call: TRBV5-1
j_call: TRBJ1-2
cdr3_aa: CASSLSVGDRDGYTF
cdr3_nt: TGCGCCAGCAGCTTGTCGGTGGGGGACAGGGATGGCTACACCTTC

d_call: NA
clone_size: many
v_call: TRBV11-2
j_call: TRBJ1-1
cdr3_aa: CASSLAGELGTEAFF
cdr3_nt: TGTGCCAGCAGCTTAGCGGGGGAGCTCGGTACTGAAGCTTTCTTT

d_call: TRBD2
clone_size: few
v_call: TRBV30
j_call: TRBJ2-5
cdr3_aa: CAWSPSGQETQYF
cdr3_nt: TGTGCCTGGAGTCCTAGCGGACAAGAGACCCAGTACTTC

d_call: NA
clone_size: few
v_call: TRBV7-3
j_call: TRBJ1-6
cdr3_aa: CASSLGPMQNSPLHF
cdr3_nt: TGTGCCAGCAGCTTAGGACCCATGCAAAATTCACCCCTCCACTTT

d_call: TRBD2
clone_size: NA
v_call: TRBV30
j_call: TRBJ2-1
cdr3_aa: CAWSGGTSGSNPEQFF
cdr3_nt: TGTGCCTGGAGTGGCGGGACTAGCGGGAGCAATCCTGAGCAGTTCTTC

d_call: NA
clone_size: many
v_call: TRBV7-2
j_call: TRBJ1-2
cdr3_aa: CASSLSIYGYTF
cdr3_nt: TGTGCCAGCAGCTTAAGTATCTATGGCTACACCTTC

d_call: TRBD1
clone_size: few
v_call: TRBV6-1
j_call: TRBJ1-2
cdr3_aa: CASRRPGQGSDGYTF
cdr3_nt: TGTGCCAGCAGGCGACCGGGACAGGGTAGCGATGGCTACACCTTC

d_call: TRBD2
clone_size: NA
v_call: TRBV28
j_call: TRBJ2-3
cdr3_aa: CATAGSSTDTQYF
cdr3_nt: TGTGCCACAGCGGGGTCTAGCACAGATACGCAGTATTTT

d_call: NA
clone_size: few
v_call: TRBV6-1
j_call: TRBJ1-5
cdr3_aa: CASTGTLGKRDNQPQHF
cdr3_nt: TGTGCCAGCACGGGGACTCTGGGTAAACGGGACAATCAGCCCCAGCATTTT

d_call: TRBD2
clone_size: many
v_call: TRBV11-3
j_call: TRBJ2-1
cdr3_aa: CASSLDSGLAGHNEQFF
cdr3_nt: TGTGCCAGCAGCTTAGATTCCGGGCTAGCGGGTCACAATGAGCAGTTCTTC

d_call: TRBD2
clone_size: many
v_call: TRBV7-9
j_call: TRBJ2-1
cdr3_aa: CASSVDRTSGYNEQFF
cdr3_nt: TGTGCCAGCAGCGTAGACAGGACTAGCGGTTACAATGAGCAGTTCTTC

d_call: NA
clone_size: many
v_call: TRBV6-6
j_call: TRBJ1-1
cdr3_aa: CASSYSKNTEAFF
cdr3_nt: TGTGCCAGCAGTTACTCAAAGAACACTGAAGCTTTCTTT

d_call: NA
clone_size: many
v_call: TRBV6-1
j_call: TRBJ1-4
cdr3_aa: CASSEEKLFF
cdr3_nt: TGTGCCAGCAGTGAAGAAAAACTGTTTTTT

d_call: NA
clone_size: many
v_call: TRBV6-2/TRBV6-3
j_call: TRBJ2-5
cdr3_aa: CASSYSIFETQYF
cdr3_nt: TGTGCCAGCAGTTACTCGATCTTTGAGACCCAGTACTTC

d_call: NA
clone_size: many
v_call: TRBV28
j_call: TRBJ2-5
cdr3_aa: CASSRQDQETQYF
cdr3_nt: TGTGCCAGCAGCCGACAAGACCAAGAGACCCAGTACTTC

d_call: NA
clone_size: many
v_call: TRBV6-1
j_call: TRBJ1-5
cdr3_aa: CASREVSRYSNQPQHF
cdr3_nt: TGTGCCAGCAGGGAGGTCAGCCGATATAGCAATCAGCCCCAGCATTTT

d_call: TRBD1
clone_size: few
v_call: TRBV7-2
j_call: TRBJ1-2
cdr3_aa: CASSVRGRGVGYTF
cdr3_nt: TGTGCCAGCAGCGTCAGGGGGCGAGGGGTTGGCTACACCTTC

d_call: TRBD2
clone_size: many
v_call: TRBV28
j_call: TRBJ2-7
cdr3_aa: CASSTSSGRRRIGVEQYF
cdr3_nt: TGTGCCAGCAGTACATCTAGCGGGCGCAGAAGGATCGGAGTCGAGCAGTACTTC

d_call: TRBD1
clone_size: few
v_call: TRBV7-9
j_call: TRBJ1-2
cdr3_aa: CASGHRKGQGHYGYTF
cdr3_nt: TGTGCCAGCGGCCACCGTAAGGGACAGGGGCACTATGGCTACACCTTC